Sequencing of this T cell receptor beta chain was carried out in a study of Graves' ophthalmopathy and Graves' hyperthyroidism. Study information: Peripheral blood samples were taken at initial diagnosis, before any treatment.

Patients were excluded if they had other autoimmune diseases or uncontrolled infections, and likewise if pregnancy or lactation applied. Orbital computed tomography, together with clinical symptoms, serum thyroxine, TRAb and thyroid ultrasound, was used for diagnosis. This clonotype was counted a few times. Investigators amplified TCR beta CDR3 regions from RNA transcripts. The workflow started with a first-round RT-PCR run with HTBI primers and then moved on to a second-round multiplex PCR. Via MiXCR, TCRdb re-called the multiplex PCR reads, giving one row per CDR3 protein. The sample lists about 620,000 distinct CDR3 sequences, roughly 20% occurring once. The CDR3 totals 15 residues. The V gene end was trimmed by 0 bases and the J gene end by 5 bases; junction bases not matched to a gene: 4. Germline values: CDR1 SGDLS, CDR2 YYNGEE.

The chain combines TRBV9 with TRBJ2-2; 7 positions agree with TRBD2. Sequencing used peripheral blood. This TCR derives from a woman aged 18-29 years with stable Graves' hyperthyroidism. Some clones in this sample may be carry-over from other donors' samples. CDR3 DNA: TGTGCCAGCAGCGTAGGCGGGAGAGATACCGGGGAGCTGTTTTTT. Amino acid sequence: CASSVGGRDTGELFF.